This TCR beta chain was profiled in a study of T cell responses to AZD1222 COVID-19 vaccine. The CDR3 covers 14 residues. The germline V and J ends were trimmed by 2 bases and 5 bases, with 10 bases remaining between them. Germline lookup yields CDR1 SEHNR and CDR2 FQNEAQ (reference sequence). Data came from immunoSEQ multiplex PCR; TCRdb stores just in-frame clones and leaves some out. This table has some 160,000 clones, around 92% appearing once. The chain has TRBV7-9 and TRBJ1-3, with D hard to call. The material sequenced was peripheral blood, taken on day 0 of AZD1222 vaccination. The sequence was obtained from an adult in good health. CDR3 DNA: TGTGCCAGCAGCTTATATGCGGAGAGAAACACCATATATTTT. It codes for CASSLYAERNTIYF.